This T cell receptor beta chain was sequenced during a study of T cells after posttransplantation cyclophosphamide. This clone has a count of ten or more. What it binds is unknown. The repertoire was sequenced with immunoSEQ multiplex PCR; TCRdb's copy has only in-frame clones and lacks some. The sample is made up of some 39,000 clones, none counted only once. The CDR3 covers 16 residues. Trimming left V 2 bases short and J 0 bases short, with 9 bases between. The V gene's germline CDR1 is SGHKS and CDR2 YYEKEE (reference sequence). Study observations and caveats: Tissue-infiltrating T cells from skin or gut overlapped little with blood T cells.

The rearrangement uses TRBV5-5 and TRBJ1-6, with TRBD1 as a possible D gene (5 bases). The sequencing input was PBMCs. The clonotype was recovered from a girl aged 5-17 years in good health, CMV-negative, and a related stem cell transplant donor. As DNA, the CDR3 is TGTGCCAGCAGCTTAAGACAGATCTCCTATAATTCACCCCTCCACTTT. It specifies CASSLRQISYNSPLHF.